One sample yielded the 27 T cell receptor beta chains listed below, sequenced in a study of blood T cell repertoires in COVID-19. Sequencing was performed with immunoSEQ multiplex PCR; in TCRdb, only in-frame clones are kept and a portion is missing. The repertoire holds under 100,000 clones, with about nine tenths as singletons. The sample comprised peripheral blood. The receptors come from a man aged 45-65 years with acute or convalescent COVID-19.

CDR3 DNA sequence: TGCAGCGTGTGGGACAGGGATTCTGGGGCCAACGTCCTGACTTTC. Translation: CSVWDRDSGANVLTF. The rearrangement uses TRBV29-1 and TRBJ2-6; 9 bases agree with TRBD1. The length of the CDR3 is 15 residues. Trimming at V came to 6 bases and at J to 1 base, leaving 4 bases not matched to a gene. Germline assignment: CDR1 SQVTM and CDR2 ANQGSEA.

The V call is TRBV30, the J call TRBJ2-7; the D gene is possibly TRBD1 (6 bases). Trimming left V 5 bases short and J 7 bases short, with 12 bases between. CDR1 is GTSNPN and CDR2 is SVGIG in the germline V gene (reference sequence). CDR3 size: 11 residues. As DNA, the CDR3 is TGTGCCTGGTCCCAGGGGTTGGAGCAGTACTTC. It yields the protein CAWSQGLEQYF.

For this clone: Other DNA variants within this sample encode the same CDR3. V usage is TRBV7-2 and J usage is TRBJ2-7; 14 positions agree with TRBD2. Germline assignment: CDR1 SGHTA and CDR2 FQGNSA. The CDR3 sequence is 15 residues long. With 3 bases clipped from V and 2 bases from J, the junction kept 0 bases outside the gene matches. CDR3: CASSLGLAGAYEQYF. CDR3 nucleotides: TGTGCCAGCAGCTTGGGACTAGCGGGAGCCTACGAGCAGTACTTC.

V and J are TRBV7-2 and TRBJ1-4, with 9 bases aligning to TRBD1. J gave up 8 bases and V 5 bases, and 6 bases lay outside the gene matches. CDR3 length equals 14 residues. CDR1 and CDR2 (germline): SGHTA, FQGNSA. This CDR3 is CASSPAGTGEKLFF. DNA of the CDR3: TGTGCCAGCAGCCCGGCCGGGACAGGGGAAAAACTGTTTTTT.

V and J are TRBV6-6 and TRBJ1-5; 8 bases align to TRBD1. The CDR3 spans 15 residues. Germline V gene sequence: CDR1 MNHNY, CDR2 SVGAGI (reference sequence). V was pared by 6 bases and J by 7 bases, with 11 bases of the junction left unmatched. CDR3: CASRNTGTGGQPQHF. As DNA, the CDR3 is TGTGCCAGCAGAAATACCGGGACAGGAGGCCAGCCCCAGCATTTT.

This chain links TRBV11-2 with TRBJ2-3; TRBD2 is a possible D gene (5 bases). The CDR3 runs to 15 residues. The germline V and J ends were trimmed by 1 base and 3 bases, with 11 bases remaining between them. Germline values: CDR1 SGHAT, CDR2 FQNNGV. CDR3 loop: CASSLGMLATDTQYF. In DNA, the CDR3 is TGTGCCAGCAGCTTAGGTATGCTAGCTACAGATACGCAGTATTTT.

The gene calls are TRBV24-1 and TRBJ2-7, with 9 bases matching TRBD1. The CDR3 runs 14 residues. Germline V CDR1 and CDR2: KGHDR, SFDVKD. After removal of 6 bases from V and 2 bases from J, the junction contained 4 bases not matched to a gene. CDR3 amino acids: CATSPGTGTYEQYF. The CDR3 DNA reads TGTGCCACCAGTCCCGGGACAGGGACCTACGAGCAGTACTTC.

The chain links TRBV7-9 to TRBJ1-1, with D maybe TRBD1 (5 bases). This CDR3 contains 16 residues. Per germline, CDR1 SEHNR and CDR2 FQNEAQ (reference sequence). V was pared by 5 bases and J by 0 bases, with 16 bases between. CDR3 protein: CASSGMGGMVNTEAFF. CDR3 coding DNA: TGTGCCAGCAGCGGTATGGGGGGTATGGTGAACACTGAAGCTTTCTTT.

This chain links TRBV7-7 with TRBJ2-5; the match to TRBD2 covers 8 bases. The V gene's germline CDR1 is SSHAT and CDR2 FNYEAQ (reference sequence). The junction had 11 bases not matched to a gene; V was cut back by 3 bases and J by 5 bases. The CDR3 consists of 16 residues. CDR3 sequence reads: CASSFSTGGPGETQYF. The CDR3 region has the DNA TGTGCCAGCAGCTTTTCCACGGGAGGGCCGGGGGAGACCCAGTACTTC.

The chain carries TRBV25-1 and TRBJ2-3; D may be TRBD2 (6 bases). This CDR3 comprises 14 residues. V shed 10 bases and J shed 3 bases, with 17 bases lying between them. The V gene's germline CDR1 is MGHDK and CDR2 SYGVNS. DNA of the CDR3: TGTGCCACCGCGGACTATACGATAACAGATACGCAGTATTTT. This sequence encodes CATADYTITDTQYF.

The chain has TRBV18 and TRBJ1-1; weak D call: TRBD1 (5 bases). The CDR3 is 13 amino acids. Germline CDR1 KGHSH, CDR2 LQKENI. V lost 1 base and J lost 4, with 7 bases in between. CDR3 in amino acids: CASSPLTGTEAFF. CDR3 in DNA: TGTGCCAGCTCACCACTAACAGGCACTGAAGCTTTCTTT.

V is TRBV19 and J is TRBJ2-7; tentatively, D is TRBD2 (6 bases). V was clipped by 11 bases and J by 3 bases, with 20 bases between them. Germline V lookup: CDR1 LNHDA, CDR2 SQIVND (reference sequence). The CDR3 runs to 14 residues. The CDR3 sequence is CAASPRLGGYEQYF. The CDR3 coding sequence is TGTGCCGCCTCCCCTAGGCTGGGGGGCTACGAGCAGTACTTC.

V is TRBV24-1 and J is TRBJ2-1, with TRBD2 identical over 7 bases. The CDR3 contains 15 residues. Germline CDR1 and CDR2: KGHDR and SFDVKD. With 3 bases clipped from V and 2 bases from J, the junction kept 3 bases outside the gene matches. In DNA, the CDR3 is TGTGCCACCAGTGATCCCCGGGGGGCCTACAATGAGCAGTTCTTC. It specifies CATSDPRGAYNEQFF.

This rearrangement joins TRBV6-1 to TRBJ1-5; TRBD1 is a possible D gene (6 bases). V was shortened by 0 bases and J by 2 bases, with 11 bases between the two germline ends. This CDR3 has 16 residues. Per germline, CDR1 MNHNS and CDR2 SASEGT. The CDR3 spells CASSEAVRGGNQPQHF. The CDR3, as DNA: TGTGCCAGCAGTGAAGCCGTCAGGGGAGGCAATCAGCCCCAGCATTTT.

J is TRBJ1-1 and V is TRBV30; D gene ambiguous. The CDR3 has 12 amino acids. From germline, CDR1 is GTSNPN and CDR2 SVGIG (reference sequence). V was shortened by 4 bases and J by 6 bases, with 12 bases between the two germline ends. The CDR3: CAWTYSGSEAFF. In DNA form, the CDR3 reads TGTGCCTGGACGTATTCCGGGTCTGAAGCTTTCTTT.

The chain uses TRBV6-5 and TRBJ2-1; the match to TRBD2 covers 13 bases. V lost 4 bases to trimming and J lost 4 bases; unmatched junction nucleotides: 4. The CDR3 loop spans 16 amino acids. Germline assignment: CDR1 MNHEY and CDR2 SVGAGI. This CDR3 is CASSWGTSGKYNEQFF. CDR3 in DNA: TGTGCCAGCAGTTGGGGGACTAGCGGGAAATACAATGAGCAGTTCTTC.

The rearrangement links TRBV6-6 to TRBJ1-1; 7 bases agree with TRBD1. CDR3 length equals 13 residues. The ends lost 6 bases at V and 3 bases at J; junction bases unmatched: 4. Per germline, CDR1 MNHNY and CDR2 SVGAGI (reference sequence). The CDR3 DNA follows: TGTGCCAGCAGAGAGAGGGGGCACACTGAAGCTTTCTTT. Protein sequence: CASRERGHTEAFF.

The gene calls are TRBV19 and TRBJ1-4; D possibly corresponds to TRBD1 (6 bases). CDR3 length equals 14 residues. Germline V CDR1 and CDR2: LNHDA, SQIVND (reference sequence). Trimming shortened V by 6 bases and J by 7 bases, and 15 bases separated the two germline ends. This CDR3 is CASRSQGSGEKLFF. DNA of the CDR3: TGTGCCAGTAGGTCACAGGGATCGGGTGAAAAACTGTTTTTT.

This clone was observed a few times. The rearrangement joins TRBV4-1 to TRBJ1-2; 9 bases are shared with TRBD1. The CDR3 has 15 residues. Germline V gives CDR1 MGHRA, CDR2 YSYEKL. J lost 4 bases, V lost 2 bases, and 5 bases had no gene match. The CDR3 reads CASSQRTGGTYGYTF. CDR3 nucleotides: TGCGCCAGCAGCCAACGAACAGGGGGCACCTATGGCTACACCTTC.

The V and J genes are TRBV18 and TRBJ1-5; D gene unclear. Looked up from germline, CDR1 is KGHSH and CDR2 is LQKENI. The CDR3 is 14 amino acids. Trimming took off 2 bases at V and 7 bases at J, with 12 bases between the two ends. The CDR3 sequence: CASSPEDGNQPQHF. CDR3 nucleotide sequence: TGTGCCAGCTCACCAGAGGACGGGAACCAGCCCCAGCATTTT.

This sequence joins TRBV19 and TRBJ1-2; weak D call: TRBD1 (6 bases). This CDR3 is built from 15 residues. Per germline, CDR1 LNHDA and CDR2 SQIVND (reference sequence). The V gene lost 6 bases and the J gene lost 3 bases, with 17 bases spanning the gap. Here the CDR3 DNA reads TGTGCCAGTAGGAGAGGCGGGGGGCAGGACTATGGCTACACCTTC. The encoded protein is CASRRGGGQDYGYTF.

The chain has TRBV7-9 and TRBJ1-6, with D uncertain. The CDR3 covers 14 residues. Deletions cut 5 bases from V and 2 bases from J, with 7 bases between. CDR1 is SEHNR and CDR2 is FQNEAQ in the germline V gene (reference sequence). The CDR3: CASSADTYNSPLHF. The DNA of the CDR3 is TGTGCCAGCAGCGCAGACACCTATAATTCACCCCTCCACTTT.

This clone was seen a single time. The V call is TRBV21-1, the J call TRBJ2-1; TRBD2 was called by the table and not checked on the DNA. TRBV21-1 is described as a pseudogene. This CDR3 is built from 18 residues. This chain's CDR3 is CASSKRSPPSDRYNEQFF. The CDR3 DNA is TGTGCCAGCAGCAAAAGATCTCCTCCTAGCGACCGCTACAATGAGCAGTTCTTC.

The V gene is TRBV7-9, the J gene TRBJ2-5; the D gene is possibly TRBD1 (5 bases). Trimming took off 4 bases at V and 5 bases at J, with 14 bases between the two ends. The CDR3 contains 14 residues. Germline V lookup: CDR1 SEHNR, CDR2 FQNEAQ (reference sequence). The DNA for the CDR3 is TGTGCCAGCAGCTCCAAGCAGGGCCTGGAGACCCAGTACTTC. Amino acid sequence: CASSSKQGLETQYF.

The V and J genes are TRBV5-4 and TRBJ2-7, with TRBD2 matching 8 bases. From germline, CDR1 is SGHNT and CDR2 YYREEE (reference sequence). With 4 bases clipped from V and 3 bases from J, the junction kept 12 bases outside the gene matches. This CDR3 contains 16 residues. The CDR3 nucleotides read TGTGCCAGCAGCCCACAGGAATTTACTAGCGGCTACGAGCAGTACTTC. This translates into CASSPQEFTSGYEQYF. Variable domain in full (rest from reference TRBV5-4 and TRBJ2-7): ETGVTQSPTHLIKTRGQQVTLRCSSQSGHNTVSWYQQALGQGPQFIFQYYREEENGRGNFPPRFSGLQFPNYSSELNVNALELDDSALYLCASSPQEFTSGYEQYFGPGTRLTVT.

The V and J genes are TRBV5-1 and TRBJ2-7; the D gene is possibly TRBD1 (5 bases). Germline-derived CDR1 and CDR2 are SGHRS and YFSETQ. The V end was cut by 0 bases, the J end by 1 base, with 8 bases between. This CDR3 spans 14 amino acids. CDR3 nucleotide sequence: TGCGCCAGCAGCTTGGGTCAGGGATCCTACGAGCAGTACTTC. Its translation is CASSLGQGSYEQYF.

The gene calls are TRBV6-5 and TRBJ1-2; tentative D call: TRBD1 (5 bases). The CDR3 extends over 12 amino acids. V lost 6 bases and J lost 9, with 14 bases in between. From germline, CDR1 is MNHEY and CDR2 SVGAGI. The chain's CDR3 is CASSPAGNSYTF. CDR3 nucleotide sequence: TGTGCCAGCAGCCCCGCAGGGAATAGCTACACCTTC.